Sequencing of this TCR beta chain was carried out in a study of radiation and T cells in renal cell carcinoma. Only in-frame clones appear in the TCRdb table, and some are missing; sequencing was by immunoSEQ multiplex PCR. There are 130,000 to 150,000 clones in the sample; 70% to 90% occur only once, and under 20% lies in the top ten. Sample time point: blood 4 weeks post-SBRT, at nephrectomy. As for treatment: 15 Gy SBRT to primary tumor, nephrectomy 4 weeks later. The CDR3 loop spans 15 amino acids. The germline V gene encodes CDR1 SGHRS and CDR2 YFSETQ. V lost 2 bases to trimming and J lost 0 bases; unmatched junction nucleotides: 4.

Sequenced material: blood, taken from a patient whose treatment included radiotherapy and nephrectomy. The chain carries TRBV5-1 and TRBJ2-7; TRBD1 matches at 8 bases. This TCR was sampled from a woman between 45 and 65 years old with renal cell carcinoma. The CDR3 reads CASSFGQGRSYEQYF. CDR3 sequence (DNA): TGCGCCAGCAGCTTTGGACAGGGTCGCTCCTACGAGCAGTACTTC.